This TCR beta chain was observed in a study of CD8+CD57+ T cells in acquired aplastic anemia. Study findings and constraints: Sharing between patients and controls was observed for some 27 CD8+ CDR3 sequences.

Germline CDR1 WSHSY, CDR2 SAAADI. This CDR3 is 15 amino acids long. V dropped 7 bases and J dropped 0 bases, with 13 bases sitting between them. This clonotype was recorded at least ten times. Its antigen is unknown. Patients who underwent sequencing had shown CD8+CD57+ cell expansion by flow cytometry. All patients were therapy-naive when blood was sampled. CDR3 and TCR beta VDJ profiling relied on a genomic DNA template. TCRdb itself ran the reads through MiXCR, one entry per CDR3 protein. The sample holds more than 150,000 distinct CDR3 sequences, around 48% seen once. This receptor was taken from a human donor with aplastic anemia. The chain carries TRBV10-2 and TRBJ2-1; D is tentatively TRBD1 or TRBD2 (6 bases each). The specimen sequenced was sorted CD4+, CD8+, or CD8+CD57+ T cells (not recorded which) from PBMCs. In DNA form, the CDR3 reads TGCGCCAGCAAAAGGAGGGGGAGCTCCTACAATGAGCAGTTCTTC. Translating gives CASKRRGSSYNEQFF.